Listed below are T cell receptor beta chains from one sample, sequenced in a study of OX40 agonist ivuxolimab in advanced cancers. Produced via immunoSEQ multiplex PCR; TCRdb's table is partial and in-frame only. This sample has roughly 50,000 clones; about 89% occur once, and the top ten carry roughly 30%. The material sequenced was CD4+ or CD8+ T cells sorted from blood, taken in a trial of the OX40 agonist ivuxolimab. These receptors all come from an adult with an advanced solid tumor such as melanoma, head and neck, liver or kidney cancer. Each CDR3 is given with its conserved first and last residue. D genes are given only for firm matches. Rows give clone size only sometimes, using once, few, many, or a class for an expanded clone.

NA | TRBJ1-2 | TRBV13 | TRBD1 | TGTGCCAGCAGCTCAAGGACAGGGGGCAGCGGCTATGGCTACACCTTC | CASSSRTGGSGYGYTF
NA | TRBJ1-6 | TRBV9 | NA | TGTGCCAGCAGCGTAATGGGCGGCTCACCCCTCCACTTT | CASSVMGGSPLHF
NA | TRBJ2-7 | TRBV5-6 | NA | TGTGCCAGCAAGTGGCAGACTTCATACGAGCAGTACTTC | CASKWQTSYEQYF
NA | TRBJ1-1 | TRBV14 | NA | TGTGCCAGCAGCGAAGAAGTTGGCATGAACACTGAAGCTTTCTTT | CASSEEVGMNTEAFF
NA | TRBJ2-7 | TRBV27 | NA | TGTGCCAGCAGTGAGGGGACAAACTACGAGCAGTACTTC | CASSEGTNYEQYF
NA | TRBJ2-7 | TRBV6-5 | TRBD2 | TGTGCCAGCAGTACCGGACTAGCGGGAGACTACGAGCAGTACTTC | CASSTGLAGDYEQYF
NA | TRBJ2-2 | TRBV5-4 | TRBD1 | TGTGCCAGCAGCTTGCTCGTAAGGCGGACAGGGGTCCCCGGGGAGCTGTTTTTT | CASSLLVRRTGVPGELFF
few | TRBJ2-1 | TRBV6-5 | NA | TGTGCCAGCAGCCAATGGGACTTCAACAATGAGCAGTTCTTC | CASSQWDFNNEQFF
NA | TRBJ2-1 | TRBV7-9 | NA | TGTGCCAGCAGTTCACTTATCAATGAGCAGTTCTTC | CASSSLINEQFF
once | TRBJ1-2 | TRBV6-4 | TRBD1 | TGTGCCAGCAGTGACTCAGGCAGGGGGCATATCTATGGCTACACCTTC | CASSDSGRGHIYGYTF
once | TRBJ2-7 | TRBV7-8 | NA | TGTGCCAGCAGCTTGACAGGCCTACTAACGTACGAGCAGTACTTC | CASSLTGLLTYEQYF
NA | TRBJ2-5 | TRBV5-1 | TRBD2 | TGCGCCAGCAGCCCGGGACTAGCGGGGTTGCAAGAGACCCAGTACTTC | CASSPGLAGLQETQYF
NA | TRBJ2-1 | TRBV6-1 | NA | TGTGCCAGCAGTGAACGGTGGCAGGCGGGCGCCTACAATGAGCAGTTCTTC | CASSERWQAGAYNEQFF
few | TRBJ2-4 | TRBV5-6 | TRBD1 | TGTGCCAGCAGCTCCGGGGACAGTCAGTACTTC | CASSSGDSQYF
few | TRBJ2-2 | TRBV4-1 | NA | TGCGCCAGCAGCCATCGTGGCGGGGAGCTGTTTTTT | CASSHRGGELFF
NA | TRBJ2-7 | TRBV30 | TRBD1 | TGTGCCTGGGAACCCGGGACAGGGGGCTACTACGAGCAGTACTTC | CAWEPGTGGYYEQYF
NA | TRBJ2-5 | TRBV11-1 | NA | TGTGCCAGCACTCCGCAGGGACACCAAGAGACCCAGTACTTC | CASTPQGHQETQYF
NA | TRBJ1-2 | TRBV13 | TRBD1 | TGTGTCAGCAGCTTGCGGGGCCCGGGACAGGGTGACGGCTACACCTTC | CVSSLRGPGQGDGYTF
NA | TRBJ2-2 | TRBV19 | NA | TGTGCCAGTTCGATGGACACCATCAGCACCGGGGAGCTGTTTTTT | CASSMDTISTGELFF
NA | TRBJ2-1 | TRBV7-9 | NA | TGTGCCAGCAGCTCCGATTTGACAACCTACAATGAGCAGTTCTTC | CASSSDLTTYNEQFF
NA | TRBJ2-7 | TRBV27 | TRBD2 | TGTGCCAGCAGTTTATCTCCTAGCGGGGTATCCTACGAGCAGTACTTC | CASSLSPSGVSYEQYF
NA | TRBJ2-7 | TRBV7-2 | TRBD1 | TGTGCCAGCAGCTTAGGGACAGGGGCCTACGAGCAGTACTTC | CASSLGTGAYEQYF
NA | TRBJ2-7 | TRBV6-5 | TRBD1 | TGTGCCAGCAGTATTCCGGGACAGTCTTACGAGCAGTACTTC | CASSIPGQSYEQYF